This T cell receptor beta chain appears in the sequencing data of a study of blood T cell repertoires in COVID-19. Study-wide context: The United States, Italy and Spain provided the acute and convalescent COVID-19 samples.

CDR1 is MDHEN, CDR2 SYDVKM, per germline. The V and J ends lost 5 bases and 3 bases respectively, with 26 bases between them. The CDR3 runs to 19 residues. Produced via immunoSEQ multiplex PCR; TCRdb's table is partial and in-frame only. The sample comprises tens of thousands of clones, over 75% of which are singletons, and around 27% rests with the top ten. This rearrangement joins TRBV28 to TRBJ1-3; possible D gene TRBD1, 6 bases. The sample comprised peripheral blood. This TCR was sampled from a man older than 75 with active or convalescent COVID-19. The CDR3 DNA reads TGTGCCAGCAGTACCTTAGGGGACACCTTTTCTCCTGTTGGAAACACCATATATTTT. Its translation: CASSTLGDTFSPVGNTIYF.